This T cell receptor beta chain emerged from a study of T cells in Graves' hyperthyroidism and ophthalmopathy. Study at large: Staff took peripheral blood when the initial diagnosis was made, before any treatment began.

This clonotype was picked up a small number of times. With 10 bases clipped from V and 2 bases from J, the junction kept 6 bases outside the gene matches. The CDR3 extends over 13 amino acids. Amplified TCR beta CDR3 regions derived from RNA transcripts. Primed by the HTBI set, a first-round RT-PCR was run on the TCR CDR3. TCRdb redid the calling of the multiplex PCR reads with MiXCR, one entry per CDR3 protein. In the table there are 550,000 to 800,000 distinct CDR3 sequences, around 15% of which are singletons. This TCR was sampled from a man between 18 and 29 years old with Graves' hyperthyroidism. This chain joins TRBV12-3 or TRBV12-4 and TRBJ1-1; 8 nucleotides agree with TRBD1. Source material: blood. CDR3 sequence: CATRTGRNTEAFF. Here the CDR3 DNA reads TGTGCCACCCGGACAGGGAGAAACACTGAAGCTTTCTTT.